The clone carrying this T cell receptor (beta chain) was detected only a few times. Its antigen is not identified. The PCR made use of 60 Vbeta and 13 Jbeta primers. Libraries were prepared by immunoSEQ multiplex PCR; TCRdb keeps only in-frame clonotypes and omits some of them. The sample lists some 130,000 clones, 76% occurring once. This sample is drawn from a study of cytomegalovirus exposure and HLA in healthy donors. For the study at large: As an earlier analysis found, roughly 180 million T cells yielded 117 million unique TCR beta sequences. Study results and limitations: The majority of CMV-associated TCR beta chains were reported as apparently HLA-restricted in a later analysis. Altogether, 170 or so TCR beta chains were recorded as cytomegalovirus-associated.

The TCR sequence derives from a man between 35 and 55 years old in good health and CMV-seronegative. Source material: PBMCs.

CDR3 nucleotide sequence: TGTGCCAGCAGCTTGGTTATGAGGAACACTGAAGCTTTCTTT. Protein sequence: CASSLVMRNTEAFF. This sequence joins TRBV5-5 and TRBJ1-1; no reliable D call. Trimming removed 0 bases from V and 1 base from J, with 7 bases in between. This CDR3 is 14 amino acids long. CDR1 is SGHKS, CDR2 YYEKEE, per germline (reference sequence).